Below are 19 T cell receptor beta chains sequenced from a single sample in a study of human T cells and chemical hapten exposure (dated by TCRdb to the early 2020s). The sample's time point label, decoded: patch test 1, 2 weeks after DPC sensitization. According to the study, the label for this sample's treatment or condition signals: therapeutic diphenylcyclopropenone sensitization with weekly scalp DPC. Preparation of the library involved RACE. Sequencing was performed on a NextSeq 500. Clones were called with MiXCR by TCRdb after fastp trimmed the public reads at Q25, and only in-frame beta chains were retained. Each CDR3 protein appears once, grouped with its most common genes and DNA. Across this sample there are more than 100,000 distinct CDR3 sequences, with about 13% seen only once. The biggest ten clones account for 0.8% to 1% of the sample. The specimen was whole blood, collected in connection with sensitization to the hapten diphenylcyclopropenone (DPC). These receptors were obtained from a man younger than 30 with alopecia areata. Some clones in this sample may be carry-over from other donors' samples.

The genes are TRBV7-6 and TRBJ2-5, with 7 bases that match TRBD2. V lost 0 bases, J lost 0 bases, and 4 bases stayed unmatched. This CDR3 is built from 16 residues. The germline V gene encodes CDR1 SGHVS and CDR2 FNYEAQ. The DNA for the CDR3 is TGTGCCAGCAGCTTAGCGCTCGGGGGGTACCAAGAGACCCAGTACTTC. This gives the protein CASSLALGGYQETQYF.

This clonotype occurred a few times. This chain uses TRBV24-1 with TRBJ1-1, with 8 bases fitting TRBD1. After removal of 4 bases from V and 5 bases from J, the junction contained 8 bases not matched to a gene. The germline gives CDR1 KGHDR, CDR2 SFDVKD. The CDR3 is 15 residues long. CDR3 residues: CATSDSTGGRTEAFF. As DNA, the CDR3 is TGTGCCACCAGTGACTCTACAGGGGGTAGGACTGAAGCTTTCTTT.

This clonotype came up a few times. The CDR3 spells CATRGPALYEQYF. CDR3 nucleotides: TGTGCCACCCGGGGGCCCGCCCTCTACGAGCAGTACTTC. The chain joins TRBV7-2 to TRBJ2-7; D possibly uses TRBD1 or TRBD2 (6 bases each). The ends were cut back, 10 bases at V and 3 bases at J, with 16 bases in the middle. Germline CDR1 and CDR2: SGHTA and FQGNSA. The CDR3 has 13 amino acids.

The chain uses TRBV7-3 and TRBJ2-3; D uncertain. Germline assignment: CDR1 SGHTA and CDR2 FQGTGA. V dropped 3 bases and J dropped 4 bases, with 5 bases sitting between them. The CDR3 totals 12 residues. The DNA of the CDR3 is TGTGCCAGCAGCTTCGGCTCAGATACGCAGTATTTT. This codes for CASSFGSDTQYF.

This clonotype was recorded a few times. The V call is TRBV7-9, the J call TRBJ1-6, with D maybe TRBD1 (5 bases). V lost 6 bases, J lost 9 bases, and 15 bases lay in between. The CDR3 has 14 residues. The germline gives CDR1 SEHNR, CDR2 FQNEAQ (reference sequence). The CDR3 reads CASSSGTITSPLHF. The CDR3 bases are TGTGCCAGCAGTTCCGGGACTATTACTTCACCCCTCCACTTT.

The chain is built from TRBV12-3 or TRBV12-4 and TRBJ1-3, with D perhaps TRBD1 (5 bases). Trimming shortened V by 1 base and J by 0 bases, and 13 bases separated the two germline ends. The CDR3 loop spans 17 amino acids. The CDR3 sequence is CASSLGDRLLSGNTIYF. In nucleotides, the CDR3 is TGTGCCAGCAGTTTAGGGGACCGCTTACTCTCTGGAAACACCATATATTTT.

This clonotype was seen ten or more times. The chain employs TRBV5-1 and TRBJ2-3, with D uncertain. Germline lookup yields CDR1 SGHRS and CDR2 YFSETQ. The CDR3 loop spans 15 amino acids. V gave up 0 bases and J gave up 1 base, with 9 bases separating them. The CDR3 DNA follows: TGCGCCAGCAGCTTGGGGCAGAAACGCACAGATACGCAGTATTTT. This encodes CASSLGQKRTDTQYF. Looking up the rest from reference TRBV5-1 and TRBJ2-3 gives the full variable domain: KAGVTQTPRYLIKTRGQQVTLSCSPISGHRSVSWYQQTPGQGLQFLFEYFSETQRNKGNFPGRFSGRQFSNSRSEMNVSTLELGDSALYLCASSLGQKRTDTQYFGPGTRLTVL.

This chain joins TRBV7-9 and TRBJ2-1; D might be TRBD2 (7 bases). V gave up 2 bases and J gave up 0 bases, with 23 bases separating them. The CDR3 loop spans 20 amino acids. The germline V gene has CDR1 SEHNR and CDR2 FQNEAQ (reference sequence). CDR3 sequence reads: CASSLQQGFWRESSYNEQFF. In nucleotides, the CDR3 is TGTGCCAGCAGCTTACAACAGGGATTCTGGCGGGAGAGCTCCTACAATGAGCAGTTCTTC.

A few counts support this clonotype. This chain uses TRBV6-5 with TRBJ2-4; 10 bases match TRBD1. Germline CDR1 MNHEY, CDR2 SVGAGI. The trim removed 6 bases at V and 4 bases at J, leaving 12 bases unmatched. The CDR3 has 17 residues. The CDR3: CASRPFDRGLGKNIQYF. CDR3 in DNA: TGTGCCAGCAGACCCTTTGACAGGGGGCTTGGTAAAAACATTCAGTACTTC.

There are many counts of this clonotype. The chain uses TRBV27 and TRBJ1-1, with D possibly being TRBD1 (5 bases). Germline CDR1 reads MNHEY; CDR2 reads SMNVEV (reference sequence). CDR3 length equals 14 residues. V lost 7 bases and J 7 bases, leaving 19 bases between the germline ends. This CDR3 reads CASTRWGERFEAFF. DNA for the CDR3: TGTGCCAGCACCCGATGGGGGGAGCGATTTGAAGCTTTCTTT.

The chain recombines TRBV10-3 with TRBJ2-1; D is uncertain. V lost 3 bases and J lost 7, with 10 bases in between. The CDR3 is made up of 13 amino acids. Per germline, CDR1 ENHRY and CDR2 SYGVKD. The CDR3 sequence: CAISELRDNEQFF. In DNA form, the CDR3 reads TGTGCCATCAGTGAACTAAGGGATAATGAGCAGTTCTTC.

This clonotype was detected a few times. This CDR3 is CASSPATGVMSYEQYF. CDR3 in DNA: TGTGCCAGCAGCCCGGCCACAGGGGTAATGTCCTACGAGCAGTACTTC. The chain has TRBV5-4 and TRBJ2-7; TRBD1 aligns across 7 bases. CDR1 is SGHNT and CDR2 is YYREEE in the germline V gene (reference sequence). CDR3 length: 16 amino acids. The junction had 11 bases not matched to a gene; V was cut back by 4 bases and J by 1 base.

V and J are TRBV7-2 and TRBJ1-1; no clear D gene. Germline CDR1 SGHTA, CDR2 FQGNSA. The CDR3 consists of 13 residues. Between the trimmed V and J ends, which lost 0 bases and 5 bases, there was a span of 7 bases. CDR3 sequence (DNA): TGTGCCAGCAGCTTAGCAGGGATTACTGAAGCTTTCTTT. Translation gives CASSLAGITEAFF.

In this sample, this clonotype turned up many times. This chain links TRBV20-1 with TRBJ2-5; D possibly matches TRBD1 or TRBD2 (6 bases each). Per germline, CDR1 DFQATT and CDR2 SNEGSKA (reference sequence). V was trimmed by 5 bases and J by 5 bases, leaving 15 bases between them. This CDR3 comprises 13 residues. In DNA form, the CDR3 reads TGCAGTGCTGTAAAACAGGGAGGCGAGACCCAGTACTTC. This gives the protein CSAVKQGGETQYF.

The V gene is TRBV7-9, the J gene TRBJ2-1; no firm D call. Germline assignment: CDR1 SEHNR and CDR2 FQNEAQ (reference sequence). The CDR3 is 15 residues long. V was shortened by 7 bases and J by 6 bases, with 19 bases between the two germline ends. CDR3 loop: CASTPPGIGANEQFF. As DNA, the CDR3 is TGTGCCAGCACCCCCCCGGGCATCGGTGCCAATGAGCAGTTCTTC.

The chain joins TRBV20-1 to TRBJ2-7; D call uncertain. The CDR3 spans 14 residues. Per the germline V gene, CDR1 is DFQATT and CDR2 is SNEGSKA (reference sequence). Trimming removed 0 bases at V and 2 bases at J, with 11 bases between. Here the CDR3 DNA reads TGCAGTGCTAGAGAGCCTCGCTCCGCCTACGAGCAGTACTTC. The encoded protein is CSAREPRSAYEQYF.

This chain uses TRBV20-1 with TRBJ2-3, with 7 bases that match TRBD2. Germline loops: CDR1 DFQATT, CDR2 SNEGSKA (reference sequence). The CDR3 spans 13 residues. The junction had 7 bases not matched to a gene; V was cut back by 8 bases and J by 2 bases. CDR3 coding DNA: TGCAGTCCCGGGACTACGTCCACAGATACGCAGTATTTT. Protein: CSPGTTSTDTQYF.

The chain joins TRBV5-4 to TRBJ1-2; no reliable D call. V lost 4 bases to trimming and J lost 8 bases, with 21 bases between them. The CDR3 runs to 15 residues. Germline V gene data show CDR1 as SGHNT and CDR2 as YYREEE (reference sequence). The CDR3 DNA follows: TGTGCCAGCAGCCCGACCCCGGTATCTCCCGTAGGCTACACCTTC. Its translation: CASSPTPVSPVGYTF. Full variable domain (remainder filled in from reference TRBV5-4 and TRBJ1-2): ETGVTQSPTHLIKTRGQQVTLRCSSQSGHNTVSWYQQALGQGPQFIFQYYREEENGRGNFPPRFSGLQFPNYSSELNVNALELDDSALYLCASSPTPVSPVGYTFGSGTRLTVV.

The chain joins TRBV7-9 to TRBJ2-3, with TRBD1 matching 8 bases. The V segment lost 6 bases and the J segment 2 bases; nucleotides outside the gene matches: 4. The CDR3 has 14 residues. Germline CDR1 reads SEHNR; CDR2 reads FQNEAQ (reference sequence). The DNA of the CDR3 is TGTGCCAGCAGTCAGGACAGGGACACAGATACGCAGTATTTT. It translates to CASSQDRDTDTQYF.